The following is a TCR beta chain sequence with its context. V lost 4 bases, J lost 2 bases, and 10 bases lay in between. The germline CDR1 and CDR2 sequences are SGHDT and YYEEEE. This CDR3 comprises 13 residues. This sample is part of a study of blood T cell repertoires in COVID-19. Study-wide background: Acute and convalescent COVID-19 samples came from the United States, Italy and Spain. T cells, B-cell-depleted T cells, or PBMCs provided the cDNA or gDNA that served as material.

Study processing details: The authors estimated nucleated cell counts from reference gene primer amplification. TCRdb's table, derived via immunoSEQ multiplex PCR, lists solely in-frame clones and lacks some. V, J and clone size were drawn from that table, and D and trimming were deduced from the DNA. Of tens of thousands of clones listed, over 85% were seen once; the top ten hold roughly 3.1%. The clonotype comes from a human donor in a cohort sampled during active COVID-19. The V and J genes are TRBV5-6 and TRBJ2-7, with D maybe TRBD1 (6 bases). Sample: peripheral blood. DNA of the CDR3: TGTGCCAGCAGCAGACAGGTCACCTACGAGCAGTACTTC. Protein product: CASSRQVTYEQYF.